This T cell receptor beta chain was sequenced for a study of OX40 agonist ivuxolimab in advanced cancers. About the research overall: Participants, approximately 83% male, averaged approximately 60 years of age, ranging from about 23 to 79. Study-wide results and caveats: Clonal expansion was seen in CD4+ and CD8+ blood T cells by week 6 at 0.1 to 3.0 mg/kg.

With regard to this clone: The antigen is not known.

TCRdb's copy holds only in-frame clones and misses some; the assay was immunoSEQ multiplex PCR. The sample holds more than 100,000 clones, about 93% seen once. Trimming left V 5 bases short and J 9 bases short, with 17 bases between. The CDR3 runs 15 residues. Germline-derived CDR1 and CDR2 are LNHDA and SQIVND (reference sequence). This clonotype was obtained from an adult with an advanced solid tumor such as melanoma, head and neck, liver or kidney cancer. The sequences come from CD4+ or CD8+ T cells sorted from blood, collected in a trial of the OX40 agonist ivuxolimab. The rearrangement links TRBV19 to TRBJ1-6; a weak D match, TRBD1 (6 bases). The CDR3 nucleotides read TGTGCCAGTAGTTCGTCCGGGACACCGGGTTCACCCCTCCACTTT. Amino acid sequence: CASSSSGTPGSPLHF. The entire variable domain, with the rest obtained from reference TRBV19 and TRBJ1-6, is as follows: DGGITQSPKYLFRKEGQNVTLSCEQNLNHDAMYWYRQDPGQGLRLIYYSQIVNDFQKGDIAEGYSVSREKKESFPLTVTSAQKNPTAFYLCASSSSGTPGSPLHFGNGTRLTVT.